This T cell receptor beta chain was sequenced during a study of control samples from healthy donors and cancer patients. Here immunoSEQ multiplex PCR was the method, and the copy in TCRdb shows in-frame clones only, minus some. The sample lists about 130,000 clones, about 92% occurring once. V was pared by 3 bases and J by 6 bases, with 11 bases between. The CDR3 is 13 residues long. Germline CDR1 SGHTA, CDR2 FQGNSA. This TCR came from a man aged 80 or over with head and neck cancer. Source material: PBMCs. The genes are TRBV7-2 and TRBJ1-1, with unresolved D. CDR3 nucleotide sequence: TGTGCCAGCAGCTTGCTGGGATTCGCTGAAGCTTTCTTT. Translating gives CASSLLGFAEAFF.